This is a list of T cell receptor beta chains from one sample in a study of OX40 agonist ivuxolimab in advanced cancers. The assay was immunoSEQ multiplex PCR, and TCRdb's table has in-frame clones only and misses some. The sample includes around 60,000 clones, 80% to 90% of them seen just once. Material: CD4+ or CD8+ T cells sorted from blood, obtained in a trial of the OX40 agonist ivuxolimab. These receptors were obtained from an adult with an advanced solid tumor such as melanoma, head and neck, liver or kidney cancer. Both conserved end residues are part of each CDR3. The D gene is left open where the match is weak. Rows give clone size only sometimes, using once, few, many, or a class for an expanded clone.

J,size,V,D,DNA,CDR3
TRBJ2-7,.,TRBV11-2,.,TGTGCCAGCAGCTTTGGCCTAGACCGGAATAACGAGCAGTACTTC,CASSFGLDRNNEQYF
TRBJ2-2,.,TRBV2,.,TGTGCCAGCAGTGTTTGGGGGATCACCGGGGAGCTGTTTTTT,CASSVWGITGELFF
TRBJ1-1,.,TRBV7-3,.,TGTGCCAGCAGCTCTGCGAACACTGAAGCTTTCTTT,CASSSANTEAFF
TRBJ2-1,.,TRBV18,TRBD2,TGTGCCAGCTCACCAAGCCTAGCGGGAGGGTTTGGTGGGCAGTTCTTC,CASSPSLAGGFGGQFF
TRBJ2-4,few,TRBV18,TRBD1,TGTGCCAGCTCATGGGACAGGGCTGGCATTCAGTACTTC,CASSWDRAGIQYF
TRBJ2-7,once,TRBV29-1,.,TGCAGCGGGACGGCCTCGGGGGCCTACGAGCAGTACTTC,CSGTASGAYEQYF
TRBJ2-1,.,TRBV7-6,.,TGTGCCAGCAGCCTACCTCCCTTATTCAGTGAGCAGTTCTTC,CASSLPPLFSEQFF
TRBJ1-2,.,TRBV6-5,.,TGTGCCAGCAGTTCGGATCATATCTATGGCTACACCTTC,CASSSDHIYGYTF
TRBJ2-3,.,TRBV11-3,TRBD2,TGTGCCAGCAGCATTAGCGGGAGCACAGATACGCAGTATTTT,CASSISGSTDTQYF
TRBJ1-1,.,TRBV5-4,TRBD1,TGTGCCAGCAGCTGGACAGGGATGACTGAAGCTTTCTTT,CASSWTGMTEAFF
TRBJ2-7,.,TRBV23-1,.,TGCGCCAGCAGTCAGATTTATGCCTACGAGCAGTACTTC,CASSQIYAYEQYF
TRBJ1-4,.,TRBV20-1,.,TGCAGTTGCGAGCATGACGAAAAACTGTTTTTT,CSCEHDEKLFF
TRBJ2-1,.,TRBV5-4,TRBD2,TGTGCCAGCAGCCTGGGGGGGACTAGCGGGAAGCAGTTCTTC,CASSLGGTSGKQFF
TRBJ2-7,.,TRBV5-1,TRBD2,TGCGCCAGCAGAACTAGCGCCTCAGGGTCCTACGAGCAGTACTTC,CASRTSASGSYEQYF
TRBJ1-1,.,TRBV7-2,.,TGTGCCAGCAGCCCCCCCGGGGCGTACGCTGAAGCTTTCTTT,CASSPPGAYAEAFF
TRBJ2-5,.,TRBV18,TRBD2,TGTGCCAGCTCACTCCTAGGGACTAGCGCAGGTGGGACCCAGTACTTC,CASSLLGTSAGGTQYF
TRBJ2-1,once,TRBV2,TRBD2,TGTGCCAGCAGTGGCGGGACTAGCGGGATTAATCAGTTCTTC,CASSGGTSGINQFF
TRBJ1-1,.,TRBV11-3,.,TGTGCCAGCAGCTTCGCGGGCCTAAACACTGAAGCTTTCTTT,CASSFAGLNTEAFF
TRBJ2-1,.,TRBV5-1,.,TGCGCCAGCAGCTTGGCCGGGGACTACAATGAGCAGTTCTTC,CASSLAGDYNEQFF
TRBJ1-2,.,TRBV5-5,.,TGTGCCAGCAGCCCACCACGGGCGGGCTACACCTTC,CASSPPRAGYTF
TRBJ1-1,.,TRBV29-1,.,TGCAGCGTAGGCGGACAGATGAACACTGAAGCTTTCTTT,CSVGGQMNTEAFF
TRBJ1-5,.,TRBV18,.,TGTGCCAGCTCAGTGACAGACAATCAGCCCCAGCATTTT,CASSVTDNQPQHF
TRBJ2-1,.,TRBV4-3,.,TGCGCCAGCAGCCGAACAGGGACCTACAATGAGCAGTTCTTC,CASSRTGTYNEQFF
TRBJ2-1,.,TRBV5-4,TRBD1,TGTGCCAGCCAAAAACAGGGGGGCTACAATGAGCAGTTCTTC,CASQKQGGYNEQFF
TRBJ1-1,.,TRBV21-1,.,TGTGCCAGCAGCAAACGGAACACTGAAGCTTTCTTT,CASSKRNTEAFF
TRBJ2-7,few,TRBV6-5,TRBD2,TGTGCCAGCAGTTCCCCCAGGGAGGGACCCTACGAGCAGTACTTC,CASSSPREGPYEQYF
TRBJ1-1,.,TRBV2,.,TGTGCCAGCAGTGAACACTTGGTGAACACTGAAGCTTTCTTT,CASSEHLVNTEAFF
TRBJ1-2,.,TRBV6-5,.,TGTGCCAGCACGTCGTTGGCGGGGGGCTACACCTTC,CASTSLAGGYTF
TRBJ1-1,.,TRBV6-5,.,TGTGCCACCCAGAGGGAGGGCACTGAAGCTTTCTTT,CATQREGTEAFF
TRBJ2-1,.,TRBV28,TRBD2,TGTGCCACGAAGCGGGACGAATACAATGAGCAGTTCTTC,CATKRDEYNEQFF
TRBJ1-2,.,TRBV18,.,TGTGCCAGCTCACCAACCTACGGGGAGCGCTACACCTTC,CASSPTYGERYTF
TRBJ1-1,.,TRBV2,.,TGTGCCAGCAGTGTTTGGGGGGCGAACACTGAAGCTTTCTTT,CASSVWGANTEAFF
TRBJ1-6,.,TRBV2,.,TGTGCCAGCAGTGAACAGGGAGGGTTAAATAATTCACCCCTCCACTTT,CASSEQGGLNNSPLHF
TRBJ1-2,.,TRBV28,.,TGTGCCAGCAGTGGGTGGGGGGGCTCCTCCTATGGCTACACCTTC,CASSGWGGSSYGYTF
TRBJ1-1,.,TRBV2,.,TGTGCCAGCACTATACCCTCGAGGGACACTGAAGCTTTCTTT,CASTIPSRDTEAFF
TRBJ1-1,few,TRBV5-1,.,TGCGCCAGCAGCTTTCCCGGGGGCGGGACTGAAGCTTTCTTT,CASSFPGGGTEAFF
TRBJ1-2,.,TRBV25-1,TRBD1,TGTGCCAGCAGTGATGAGGGGGCAATTGACTATGGCTACACCTTC,CASSDEGAIDYGYTF
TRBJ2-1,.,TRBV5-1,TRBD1,TGCGCCAGCAGCTCCGCGGGGACAGGCTCCTACAATGAGCAGTTCTTC,CASSSAGTGSYNEQFF
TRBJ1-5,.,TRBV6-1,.,TGTGCCAGCAGTGCCCTAGACAGGAGGGCGTATCAGCCCCAGCATTTT,CASSALDRRAYQPQHF
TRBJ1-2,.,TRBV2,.,TGTGCCAGCAGCGAAGGAGGGCCCCAGTTACACTATGGCTACACCTTC,CASSEGGPQLHYGYTF
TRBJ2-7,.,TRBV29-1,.,TGCAGCGTTGGCTATAGGGCCTCCGAGCAGTACTTC,CSVGYRASEQYF
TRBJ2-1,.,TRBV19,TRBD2,TGTGCCAGTAGTATAAGACTAGCGGGAGGGCCGACGAATGAGCAGTTCTTC,CASSIRLAGGPTNEQFF
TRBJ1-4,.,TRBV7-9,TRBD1,TGTGCCAGCAGCACTCGGACAGGGATTAATGAAAAACTGTTTTTT,CASSTRTGINEKLFF
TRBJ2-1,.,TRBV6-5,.,TGTGCCAGCAGTTCCCGGGCGCGGGACGGCGATGAGCAGTTCTTC,CASSSRARDGDEQFF
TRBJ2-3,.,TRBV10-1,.,TGCGCCAGCAGTGTAAGGCTGACAACAGATACGCAGTATTTT,CASSVRLTTDTQYF
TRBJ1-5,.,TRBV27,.,TGTGCCAGCAGTTTATCACAGCCCCTATATAGCAATCAGCCCCAGCATTTT,CASSLSQPLYSNQPQHF
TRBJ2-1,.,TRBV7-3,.,TGTGCCAGCAGCTTTGGCAGGGGAAATGAGCAGTTCTTC,CASSFGRGNEQFF
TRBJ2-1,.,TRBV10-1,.,TGCGCCAGCAGTGAGTCGCAGGACTACAATGAGCAGTTCTTC,CASSESQDYNEQFF
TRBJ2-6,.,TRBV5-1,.,TGCGCCAGCAGCCCCTCCGGCACAGGGATAAGCTCTGGGGCCAACGTCCTGACTTTC,CASSPSGTGISSGANVLTF
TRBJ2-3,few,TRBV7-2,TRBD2,TGTGCCAGCAGCATAGCGGGAGCATTAGATACGCAGTATTTT,CASSIAGALDTQYF
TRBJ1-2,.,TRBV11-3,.,TGTGCCAGCAGCTTCCACTCTAACTATGGCTACACCTTC,CASSFHSNYGYTF
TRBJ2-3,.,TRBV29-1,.,TGCAGCGTCGATTCGACAGAAATCACAGATACGCAGTATTTT,CSVDSTEITDTQYF
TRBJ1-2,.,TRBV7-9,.,TGTGCCAGCAAAAACGGACAGACCACGTATGGCTACACCTTC,CASKNGQTTYGYTF
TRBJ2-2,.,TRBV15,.,TGTGCCACCAGCAGAGACAAAAGCGTCCGGGAGCTGTTTTTT,CATSRDKSVRELFF
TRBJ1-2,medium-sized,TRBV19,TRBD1,TGTGCCAGTAGTCCACCCGTGACAGGGTCCTATGGCTACACCTTC,CASSPPVTGSYGYTF
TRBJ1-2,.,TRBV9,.,TGTGCCAGCAGCCCGACTCTGGTTAACTATGGCTACACCTTC,CASSPTLVNYGYTF
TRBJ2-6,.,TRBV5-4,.,TGTGCCAGCAGCTTGGGAGGTCCTGGGGCCAACGTCCTGACTTTC,CASSLGGPGANVLTF